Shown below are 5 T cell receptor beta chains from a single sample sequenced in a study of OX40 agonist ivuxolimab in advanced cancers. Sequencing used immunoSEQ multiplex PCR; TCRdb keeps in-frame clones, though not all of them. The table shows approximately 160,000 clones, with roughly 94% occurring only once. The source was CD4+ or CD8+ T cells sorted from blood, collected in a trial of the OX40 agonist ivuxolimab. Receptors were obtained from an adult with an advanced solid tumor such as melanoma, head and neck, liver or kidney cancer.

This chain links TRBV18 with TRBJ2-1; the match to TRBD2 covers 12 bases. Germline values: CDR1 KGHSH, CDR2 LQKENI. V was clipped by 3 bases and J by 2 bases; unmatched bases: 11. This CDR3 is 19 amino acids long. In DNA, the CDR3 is TGTGCCAGCTCACCGACGGCCCGGACTAGCGGGACTCCCTACAATGAGCAGTTCTTC. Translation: CASSPTARTSGTPYNEQFF. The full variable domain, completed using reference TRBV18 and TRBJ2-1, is NAGVMQNPRHLVRRRGQEARLRCSPMKGHSHVYWYRQLPEEGLKFMVYLQKENIIDESGMPKERFSAEFPKEGPSILRIQQVVRGDSAAYFCASSPTARTSGTPYNEQFFGPGTRLTVL.

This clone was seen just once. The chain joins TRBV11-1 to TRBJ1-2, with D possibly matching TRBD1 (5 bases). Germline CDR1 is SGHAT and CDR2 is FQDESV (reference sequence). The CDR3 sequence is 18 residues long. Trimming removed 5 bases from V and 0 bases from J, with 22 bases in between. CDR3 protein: CASSPGLFATEANYGYTF. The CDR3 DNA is TGTGCCAGCAGCCCAGGGCTCTTTGCAACAGAAGCTAACTATGGCTACACCTTC.

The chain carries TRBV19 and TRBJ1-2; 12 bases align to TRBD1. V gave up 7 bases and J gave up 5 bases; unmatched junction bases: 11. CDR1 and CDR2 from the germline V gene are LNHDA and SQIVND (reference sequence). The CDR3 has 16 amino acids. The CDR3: CASTNYRDRGRYGYTF. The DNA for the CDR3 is TGTGCCAGTACCAACTATAGGGACAGGGGGCGTTATGGCTACACCTTC.

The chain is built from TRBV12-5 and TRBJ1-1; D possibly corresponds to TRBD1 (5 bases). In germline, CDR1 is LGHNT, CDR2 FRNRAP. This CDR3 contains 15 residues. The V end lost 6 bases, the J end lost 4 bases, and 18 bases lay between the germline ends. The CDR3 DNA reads TGTGCTAGTGGGTACCCCAATCAGGGCCTCACTGAAGCTTTCTTT. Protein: CASGYPNQGLTEAFF.

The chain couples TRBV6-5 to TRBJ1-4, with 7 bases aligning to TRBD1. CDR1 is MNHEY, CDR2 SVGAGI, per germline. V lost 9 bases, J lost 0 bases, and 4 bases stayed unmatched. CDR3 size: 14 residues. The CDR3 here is CASRDSATNEKLFF. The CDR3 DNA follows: TGTGCCAGTAGGGACAGTGCAACTAATGAAAAACTGTTTTTT.